This record looks at one T cell receptor (beta chain) sequence and its context. Sequencing used immunoSEQ multiplex PCR; TCRdb keeps in-frame clones, though not all of them. Altogether about 200,000 clones are present, approximately 84% being singletons, with the ten largest covering roughly 6.9%. This sample was included in a study of blood T cell repertoires in COVID-19. Study details: T cells, B-cell-depleted T cells, or PBMCs provided the cDNA or gDNA that served as material.

Recruitment covered about two dozen US areas and drew participants whose ages spanned about 18 to 90 years. Participant-given clinical history determined each cohort assignment. The sample was PBMCs or T cells enriched from blood (not recorded which). The origin of this receptor is a man aged 35-49 years who had recovered from COVID-19.

The CDR3 spells CASSKQGSGTEAFF. CDR3 coding DNA: TGCGCCAGCAGCAAACAGGGGTCGGGGACTGAAGCTTTCTTT. This rearrangement joins TRBV5-1 to TRBJ1-1; 7 positions match TRBD1. CDR1 and CDR2 from the germline V gene are SGHRS and YFSETQ. V shed 4 bases, J shed 5 bases, and the junction held 8 bases outside the gene matches. This CDR3 is built from 14 residues. The full variable domain, with the rest looked up from reference TRBV5-1 and TRBJ1-1, is KAGVTQTPRYLIKTRGQQVTLSCSPISGHRSVSWYQQTPGQGLQFLFEYFSETQRNKGNFPGRFSGRQFSNSRSEMNVSTLELGDSALYLCASSKQGSGTEAFFGQGTRLTVV.